This entry describes one T cell receptor beta chain. Its antigen remains unidentified. An end of the junction differs from the germline gene, which may be a read error. These data originate in a study of T cells in narcolepsy. Germline CDR1 reads SGHRS; CDR2 reads YFSETQ. CDR3 length: 16 amino acids. Notes on the study in general: No autoreactive T cell clone sequences appeared in some memory CD4+ repertoires. Autoreactive HCRT-specific and TRIB2-specific clonotypes were marked in same-patient CSF-versus-blood CD4+ comparisons.

Sequencing used immunoSEQ multiplex PCR; TCRdb keeps in-frame clones, though not all of them. The sample yields about 34,000 clones, approximately 78% seen once. The sample was CD45RA- memory CD4+ T cells from PBMCs. V usage is TRBV5-1 and J usage is TRBJ1-4; 9 bases match TRBD1. The receptor comes from a human donor with narcolepsy. The CDR3 loop reads CANSLRTGVDNEKLFF. CDR3 DNA sequence: TGCGCCAACAGCCTCAGGACAGGGGTTGACAATGAAAAACTGTTTTTT. Drawing the rest from reference TRBV5-1 and TRBJ1-4, the complete variable domain is KAGVTQTPRYLIKTRGQQVTLSCSPISGHRSVSWYQQTPGQGLQFLFEYFSETQRNKGNFPGRFSGRQFSNSRSEMNVSTLELGDSALYLCANSLRTGVDNEKLFFGSGTQLSVL.